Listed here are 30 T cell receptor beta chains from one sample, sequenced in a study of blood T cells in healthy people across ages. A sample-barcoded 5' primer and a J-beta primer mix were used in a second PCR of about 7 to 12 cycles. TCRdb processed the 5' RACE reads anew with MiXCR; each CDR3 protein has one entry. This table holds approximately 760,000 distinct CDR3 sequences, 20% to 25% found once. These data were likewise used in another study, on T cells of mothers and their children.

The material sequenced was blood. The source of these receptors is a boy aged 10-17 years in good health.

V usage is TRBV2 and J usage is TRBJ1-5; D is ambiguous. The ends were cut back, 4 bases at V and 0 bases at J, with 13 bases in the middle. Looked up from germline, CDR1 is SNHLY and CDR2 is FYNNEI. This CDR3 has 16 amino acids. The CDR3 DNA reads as TGTGCCAGCAGTGGGTGGGGAGGGAATAGCAATCAGCCCCAGCATTTT. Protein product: CASSGWGGNSNQPQHF.

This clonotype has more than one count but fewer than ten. The CDR3 bases are TGTGCCAGCAGCCCCAGGCGGGAGGTATCTCACGAGCAGTACTTC. Protein: CASSPRREVSHEQYF. The chain employs TRBV28 and TRBJ2-7; 8 bases match TRBD2. This CDR3 spans 15 amino acids. Germline CDR1 reads MDHEN; CDR2 reads SYDVKM. Trimming removed 6 bases from V and 5 bases from J; junction bases left unmatched: 12.

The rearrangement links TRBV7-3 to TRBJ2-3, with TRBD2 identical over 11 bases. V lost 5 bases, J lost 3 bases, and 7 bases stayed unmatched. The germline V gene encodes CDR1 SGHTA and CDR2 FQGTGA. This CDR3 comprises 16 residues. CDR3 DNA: TGTGCCAGCAGCGCCGGGACTAGCGGATATACAGATACGCAGTATTTT. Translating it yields CASSAGTSGYTDTQYF.

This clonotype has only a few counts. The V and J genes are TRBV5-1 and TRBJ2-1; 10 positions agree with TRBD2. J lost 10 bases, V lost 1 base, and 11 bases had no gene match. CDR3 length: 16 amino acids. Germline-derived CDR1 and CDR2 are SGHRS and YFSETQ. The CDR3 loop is CASSLSLAGVAGEQFF. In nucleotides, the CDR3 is TGCGCCAGCAGCTTGAGTCTAGCGGGAGTTGCAGGCGAGCAGTTCTTC. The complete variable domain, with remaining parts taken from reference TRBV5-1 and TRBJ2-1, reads KAGVTQTPRYLIKTRGQQVTLSCSPISGHRSVSWYQQTPGQGLQFLFEYFSETQRNKGNFPGRFSGRQFSNSRSEMNVSTLELGDSALYLCASSLSLAGVAGEQFFGPGTRLTVL.

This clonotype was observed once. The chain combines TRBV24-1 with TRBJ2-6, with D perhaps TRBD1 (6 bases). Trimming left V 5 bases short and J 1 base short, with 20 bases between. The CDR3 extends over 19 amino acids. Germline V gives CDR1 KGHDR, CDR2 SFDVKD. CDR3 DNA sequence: TGTGCCACCAGTGTACAGGGAGAAGGTCGGGGATCTGGGGCCAACGTCCTGACTTTC. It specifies CATSVQGEGRGSGANVLTF.

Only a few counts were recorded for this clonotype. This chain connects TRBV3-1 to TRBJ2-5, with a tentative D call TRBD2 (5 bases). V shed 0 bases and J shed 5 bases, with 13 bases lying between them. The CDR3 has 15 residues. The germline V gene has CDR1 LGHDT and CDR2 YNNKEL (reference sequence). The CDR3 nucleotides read TGTGCCAGCAGCCAAGAGGAGGCTACTCGGGAGACCCAGTACTTC. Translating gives CASSQEEATRETQYF.

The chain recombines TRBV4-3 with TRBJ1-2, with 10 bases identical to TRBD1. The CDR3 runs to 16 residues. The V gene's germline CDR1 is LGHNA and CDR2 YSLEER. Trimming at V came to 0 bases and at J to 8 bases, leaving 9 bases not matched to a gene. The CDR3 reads CASSQDGQTGGLGYTF. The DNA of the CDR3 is TGCGCCAGCAGCCAAGATGGCCAGACAGGGGGCCTGGGCTACACCTTC.

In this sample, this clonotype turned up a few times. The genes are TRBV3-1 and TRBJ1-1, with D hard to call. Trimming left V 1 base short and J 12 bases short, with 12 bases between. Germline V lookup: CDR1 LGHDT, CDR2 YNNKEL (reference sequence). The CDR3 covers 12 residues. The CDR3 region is CASSQVQKVTFF. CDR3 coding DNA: TGTGCCAGCAGCCAAGTTCAAAAGGTCACTTTCTTT.

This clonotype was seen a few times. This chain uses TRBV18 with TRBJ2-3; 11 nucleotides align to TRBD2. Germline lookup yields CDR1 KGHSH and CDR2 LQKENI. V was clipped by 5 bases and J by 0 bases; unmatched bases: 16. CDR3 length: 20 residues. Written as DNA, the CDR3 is TGTGCCAGCTCAAACCGGAAACCCGGGACTAGCGGAACTAGCACAGATACGCAGTATTTT. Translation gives CASSNRKPGTSGTSTDTQYF. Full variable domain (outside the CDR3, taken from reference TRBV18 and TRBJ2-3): NAGVMQNPRHLVRRRGQEARLRCSPMKGHSHVYWYRQLPEEGLKFMVYLQKENIIDESGMPKERFSAEFPKEGPSILRIQQVVRGDSAAYFCASSNRKPGTSGTSTDTQYFGPGTRLTVL.

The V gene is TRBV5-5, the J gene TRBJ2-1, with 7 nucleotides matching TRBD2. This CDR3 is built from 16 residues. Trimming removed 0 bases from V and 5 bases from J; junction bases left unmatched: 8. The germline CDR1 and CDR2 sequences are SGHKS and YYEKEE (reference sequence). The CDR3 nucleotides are TGTGCCAGCAGCTTGGGTCTAGCGGAGCCCAACAATGAGCAGTTCTTC. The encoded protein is CASSLGLAEPNNEQFF.

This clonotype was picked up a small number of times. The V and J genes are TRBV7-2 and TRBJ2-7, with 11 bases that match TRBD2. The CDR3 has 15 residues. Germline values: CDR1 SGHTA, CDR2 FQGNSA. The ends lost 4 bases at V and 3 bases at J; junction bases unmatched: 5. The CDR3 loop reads CASSSGLAEVYEQYF. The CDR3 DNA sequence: TGTGCCAGCAGCTCGGGACTAGCGGAAGTCTACGAGCAGTACTTC.

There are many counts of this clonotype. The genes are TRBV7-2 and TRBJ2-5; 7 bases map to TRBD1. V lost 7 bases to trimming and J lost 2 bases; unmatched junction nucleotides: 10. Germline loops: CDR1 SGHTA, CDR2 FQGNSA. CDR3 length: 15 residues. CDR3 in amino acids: CASKDYTGAQETQYF. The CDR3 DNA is TGTGCCAGCAAAGACTATACAGGGGCACAAGAGACCCAGTACTTC.

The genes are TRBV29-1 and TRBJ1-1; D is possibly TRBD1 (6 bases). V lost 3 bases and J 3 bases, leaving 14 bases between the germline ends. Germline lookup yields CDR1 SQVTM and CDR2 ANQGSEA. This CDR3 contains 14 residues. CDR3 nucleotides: TGCAGCGTTGAGACGAGACAGGCGGACACTGAAGCTTTCTTT. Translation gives CSVETRQADTEAFF.

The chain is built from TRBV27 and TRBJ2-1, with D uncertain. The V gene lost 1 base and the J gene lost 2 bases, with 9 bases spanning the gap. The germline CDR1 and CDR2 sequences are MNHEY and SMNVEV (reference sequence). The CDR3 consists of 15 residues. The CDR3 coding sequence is TGTGCCAGCAGTTTATACGCCACCGCCTACAATGAGCAGTTCTTC. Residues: CASSLYATAYNEQFF.

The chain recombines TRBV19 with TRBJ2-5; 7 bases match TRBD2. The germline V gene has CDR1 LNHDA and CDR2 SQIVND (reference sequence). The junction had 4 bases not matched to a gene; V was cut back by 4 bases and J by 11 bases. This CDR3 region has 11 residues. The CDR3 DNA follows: TGTGCCAGTAGTACCGGGACTATACAGTACTTC. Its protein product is CASSTGTIQYF.

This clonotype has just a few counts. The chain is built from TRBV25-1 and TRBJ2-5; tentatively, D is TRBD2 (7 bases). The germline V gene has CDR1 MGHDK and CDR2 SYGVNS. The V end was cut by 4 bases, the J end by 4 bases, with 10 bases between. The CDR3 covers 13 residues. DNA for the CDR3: TGTGCCAGCAGTGGGGGGGGCTCAGAGACCCAGTACTTC. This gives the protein CASSGGGSETQYF.

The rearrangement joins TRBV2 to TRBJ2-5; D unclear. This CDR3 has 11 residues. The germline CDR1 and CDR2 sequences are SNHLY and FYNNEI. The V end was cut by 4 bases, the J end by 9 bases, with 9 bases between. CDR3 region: CASSGDNAQYF. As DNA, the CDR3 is TGTGCCAGCAGTGGAGACAACGCCCAGTACTTC.

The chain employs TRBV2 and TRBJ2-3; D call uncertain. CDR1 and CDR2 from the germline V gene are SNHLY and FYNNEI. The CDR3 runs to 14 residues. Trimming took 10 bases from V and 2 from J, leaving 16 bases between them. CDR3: CAILTPGNTDTQYF. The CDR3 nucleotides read TGTGCCATCCTTACCCCAGGAAACACAGATACGCAGTATTTT.

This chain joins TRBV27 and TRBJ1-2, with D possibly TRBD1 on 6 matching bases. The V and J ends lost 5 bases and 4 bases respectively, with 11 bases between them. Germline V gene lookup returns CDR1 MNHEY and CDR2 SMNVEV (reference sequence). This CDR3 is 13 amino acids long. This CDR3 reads CASSIGGGYGYTF. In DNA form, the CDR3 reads TGTGCCAGCAGTATAGGGGGAGGCTATGGCTACACCTTC.

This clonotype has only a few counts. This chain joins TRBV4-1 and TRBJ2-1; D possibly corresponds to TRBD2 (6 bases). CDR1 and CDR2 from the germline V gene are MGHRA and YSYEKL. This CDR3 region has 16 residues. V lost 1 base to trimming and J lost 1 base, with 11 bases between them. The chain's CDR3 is CASSQVVSGSYNEQFF. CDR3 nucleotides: TGCGCCAGCAGCCAAGTAGTTAGCGGATCCTACAATGAGCAGTTCTTC.

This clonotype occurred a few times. CDR3 protein: CASSLSVQGNTEAFF. In DNA, the CDR3 is TGTGCCAGCAGTTTATCGGTACAGGGGAACACTGAAGCTTTCTTT. The gene calls are TRBV27 and TRBJ1-1; TRBD1 might be the D (6 bases). The CDR3 totals 15 residues. Between the trimmed V and J ends, which lost 0 bases and 1 base, there was a span of 9 bases. Germline V gene sequence: CDR1 MNHEY, CDR2 SMNVEV (reference sequence).

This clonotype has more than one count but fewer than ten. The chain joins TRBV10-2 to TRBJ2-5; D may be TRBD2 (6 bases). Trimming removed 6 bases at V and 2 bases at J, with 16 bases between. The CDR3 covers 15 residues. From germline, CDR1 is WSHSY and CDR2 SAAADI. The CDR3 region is CASRRKGSGQETQYF. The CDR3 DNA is TGCGCCAGCAGAAGGAAGGGTAGCGGACAAGAGACCCAGTACTTC.

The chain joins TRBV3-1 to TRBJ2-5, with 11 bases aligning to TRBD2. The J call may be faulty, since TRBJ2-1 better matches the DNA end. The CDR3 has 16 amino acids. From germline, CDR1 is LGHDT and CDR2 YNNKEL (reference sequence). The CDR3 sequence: CASSQRVVGTSGEQFF. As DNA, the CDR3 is TGTGCCAGCAGCCAAAGAGTGGTCGGGACTAGCGGAGAGCAGTTCTTC.

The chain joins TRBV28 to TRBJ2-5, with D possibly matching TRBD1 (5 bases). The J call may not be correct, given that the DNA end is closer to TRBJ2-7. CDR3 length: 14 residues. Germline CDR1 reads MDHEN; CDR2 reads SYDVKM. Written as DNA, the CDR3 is TGTGCCAGCGGATCCTTAGGGGTGGCCTACGAGCAGTACTTC. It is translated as CASGSLGVAYEQYF.

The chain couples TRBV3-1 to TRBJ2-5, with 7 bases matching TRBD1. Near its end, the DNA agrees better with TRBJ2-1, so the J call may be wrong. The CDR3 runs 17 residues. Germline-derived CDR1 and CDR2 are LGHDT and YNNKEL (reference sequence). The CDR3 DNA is TGTGCCAGCAGCCAAGAATTGGGGACAGCCTCCTACAATGAGCAGTTCTTC. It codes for CASSQELGTASYNEQFF.

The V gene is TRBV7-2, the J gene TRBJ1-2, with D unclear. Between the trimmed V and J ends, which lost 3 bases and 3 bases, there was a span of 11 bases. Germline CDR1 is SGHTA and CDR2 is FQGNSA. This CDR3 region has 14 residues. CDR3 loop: CASSFLTLDYGYTF. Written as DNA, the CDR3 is TGTGCCAGCAGCTTCCTGACTCTGGACTATGGCTACACCTTC.

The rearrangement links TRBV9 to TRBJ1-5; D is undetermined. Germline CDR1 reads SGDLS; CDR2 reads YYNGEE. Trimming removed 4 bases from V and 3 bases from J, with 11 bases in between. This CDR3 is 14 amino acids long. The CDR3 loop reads CASSPDPLNQPQHF. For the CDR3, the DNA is TGTGCCAGCAGCCCAGACCCTCTCAATCAGCCCCAGCATTTT.

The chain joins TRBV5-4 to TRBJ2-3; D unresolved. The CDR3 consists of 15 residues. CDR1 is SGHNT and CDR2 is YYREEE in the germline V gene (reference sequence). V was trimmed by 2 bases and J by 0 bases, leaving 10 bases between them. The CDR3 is CASSFGVTSTDTQYF. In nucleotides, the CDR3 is TGTGCCAGCAGCTTCGGAGTGACTAGCACAGATACGCAGTATTTT.

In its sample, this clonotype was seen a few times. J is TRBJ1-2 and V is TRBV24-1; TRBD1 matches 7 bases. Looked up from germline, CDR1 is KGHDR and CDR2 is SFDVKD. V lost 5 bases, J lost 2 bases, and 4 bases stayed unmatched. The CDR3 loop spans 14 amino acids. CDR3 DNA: TGTGCCACCAGTGCTTCGACAGGGAACTATGGCTACACCTTC. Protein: CATSASTGNYGYTF.

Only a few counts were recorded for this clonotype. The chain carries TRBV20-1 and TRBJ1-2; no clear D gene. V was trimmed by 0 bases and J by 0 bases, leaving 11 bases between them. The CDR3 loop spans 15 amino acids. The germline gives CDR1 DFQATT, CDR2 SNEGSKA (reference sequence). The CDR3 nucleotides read TGCAGTGCTAGAGATGTCCGTTCCCCTAACTATGGCTACACCTTC. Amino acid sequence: CSARDVRSPNYGYTF.